This note documents a single T cell receptor (beta chain) sequence. The antigen is undetermined. This entry belongs to a study of cytomegalovirus exposure and HLA in healthy donors. Germline CDR1 reads SGHKS; CDR2 reads YYEKEE (reference sequence). CDR3 size: 18 residues. The V gene end was trimmed by 4 bases and the J gene end by 1 base; junction bases not matched to a gene: 13. Study-wide findings and caveats: CMV serostatus was the sole immune exposure information available. Being productive about 87% or about 30% of the time was typical of most TCR beta V segments in an earlier analysis. A list of 150 or so TCR beta chains associated with cytomegalovirus was given. Links to common viral pathogens appeared, in a later analysis, for several of the most significant clusters.

Both 60 Vbeta primers and 13 Jbeta primers went into the PCR. The table came from immunoSEQ multiplex PCR; TCRdb's copy has only in-frame clones and leaves some out. The table includes about 160,000 clones, roughly 85% detected once. The sequence derives from a boy aged 2 to 10 in good health and CMV-seronegative. Sequencing was carried out using PBMCs. V and J are TRBV5-5 and TRBJ1-5; TRBD1 matches at 8 bases. CDR3 sequence: CASSVLPTGGGSNQPQHF. As DNA, the CDR3 is TGTGCCAGCAGCGTTCTTCCCACAGGGGGTGGAAGCAATCAGCCCCAGCATTTT.